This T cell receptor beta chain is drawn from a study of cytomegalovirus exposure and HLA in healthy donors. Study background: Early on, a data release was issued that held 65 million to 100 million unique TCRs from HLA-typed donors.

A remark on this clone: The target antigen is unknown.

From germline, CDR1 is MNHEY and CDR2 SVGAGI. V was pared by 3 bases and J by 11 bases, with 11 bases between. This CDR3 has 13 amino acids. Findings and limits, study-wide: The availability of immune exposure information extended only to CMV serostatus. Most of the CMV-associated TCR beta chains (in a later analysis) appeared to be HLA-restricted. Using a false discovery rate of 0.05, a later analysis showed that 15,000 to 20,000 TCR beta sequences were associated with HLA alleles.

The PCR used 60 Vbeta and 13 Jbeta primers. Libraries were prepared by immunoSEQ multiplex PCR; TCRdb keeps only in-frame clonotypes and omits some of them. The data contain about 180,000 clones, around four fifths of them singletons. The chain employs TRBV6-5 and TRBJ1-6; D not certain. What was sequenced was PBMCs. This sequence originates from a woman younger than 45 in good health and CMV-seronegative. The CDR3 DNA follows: TGTGCCAGCAGTTATGAGGTTGGTGCACCCCTCCACTTT. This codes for CASSYEVGAPLHF.